The next 22 T cell receptor beta chains were all read from a single sample in a study of shared clonotypes between healthy human individuals (dated by TCRdb to 2019 to 2021). The library was generated by the immunoSEQ multiplex PCR assay. TCRdb carries this immuneACCESS record with in-frame sequences only. Its versions omit some clonotypes, under half of them owing to an unresolved V gene in the studies checked, with the rest unexplained. This sample comprises approximately 2.3 million clones, approximately 93% of them detected only once. The top ten constitute approximately 0.4% of the sample. Sequenced: naive CD4+ T cells from PBMCs. The cell subset or site label, read with the paper, signifies: CD45RA+ positively selected. The receptors here all came from a man aged 18 to 30 in good health. Some clones in this sample may be carry-over from other donors' samples.

Points on this clone: The germline gene is not matched at one end of the junction; a read error may be the cause. The chain carries TRBV5-5 and TRBJ1-1; D unclear. Germline-derived CDR1 and CDR2 are SGHKS and YYEKEE (reference sequence). The length of the CDR3 is 14 residues. The CDR3 here is CASSPEGGNAEAFF. In nucleotides, the CDR3 is TGTGCCAGCAGCCCAGAGGGAGGGAACGCTGAAGCTTTCTTT. The full variable domain, its missing parts supplied by reference TRBV5-5 and TRBJ1-1, is DAGVTQSPTHLIKTRGQQVTLRCSPISGHKSVSWYQQVLGQGPQFIFQYYEKEERGRGNFPDRFSARQFPNYSSELNVNALLLGDSALYLCASSPEGGNAEAFFGQGTRLTVV.

In regard to this clone: Other DNA sequences in this specimen translate into the identical CDR3. J is TRBJ1-1 and V is TRBV29-1, with 8 bases identical to TRBD1. With 7 bases clipped from V and 1 base from J, the junction kept 5 bases outside the gene matches. The CDR3 loop spans 13 amino acids. CDR1 is SQVTM, CDR2 ANQGSEA, per germline. The CDR3 here is CSGTGTGNTEAFF. As DNA, the CDR3 is TGCAGCGGGACCGGGACAGGGAACACTGAAGCTTTCTTT. Full variable domain (remainder filled in from reference TRBV29-1 and TRBJ1-1): SAVISQKPSRDICQRGTSLTIQCQVDSQVTMMFWYRQQPGQSLTLIATANQGSEATYESGFVIDKFPISRPNLTFSTLTVSNMSPEDSSIYLCSGTGTGNTEAFFGQGTRLTVV.

This chain uses TRBV9 with TRBJ2-1; D not resolved. The CDR3 has 15 residues. From germline, CDR1 is SGDLS and CDR2 YYNGEE. V lost 0 bases and J 3 bases, leaving 10 bases between the germline ends. CDR3 residues: CASSVGAFFYNEQFF. The CDR3, as DNA: TGTGCCAGCAGCGTAGGGGCATTTTTCTACAATGAGCAGTTCTTC.

J is TRBJ2-3 and V is TRBV6-5, with TRBD2 identical over 7 bases. With V trimmed by 6 bases and J by 8 bases, 14 bases remained unmatched. The CDR3 loop spans 15 amino acids. The V gene's germline CDR1 is MNHEY and CDR2 SVGAGI. The CDR3: CASSPSRLAGGTQYF. The CDR3, as DNA: TGTGCCAGCAGCCCCAGCCGACTAGCAGGAGGTACGCAGTATTTT.

The rearrangement links TRBV28 to TRBJ2-5; 7 positions match TRBD2. The CDR3 sequence is 15 residues long. Germline V gene sequence: CDR1 MDHEN, CDR2 SYDVKM. V dropped 6 bases and J dropped 2; count of bases not matched to a gene: 9. The CDR3 loop reads CASRLRPGLQETQYF. CDR3 DNA: TGTGCCAGCAGGCTAAGACCGGGACTACAAGAGACCCAGTACTTC.

The CDR3: CASSSPGASRHNEQFF. The DNA for the CDR3 is TGTGCCAGCAGTTCCCCCGGGGCCAGTCGCCACAATGAGCAGTTCTTC. The J gene is TRBJ2-1, the V gene TRBV28, with D perhaps given as TRBD1 or TRBD2 (5 bases each). Trimming took 4 bases from V and 5 from J, leaving 18 bases between them. The CDR3 totals 16 residues. Germline V gives CDR1 MDHEN, CDR2 SYDVKM.

This sequence joins TRBV6-1 and TRBJ2-7; D is perhaps TRBD1 (6 bases). The CDR3 is 12 amino acids. The V gene lost 10 bases and the J gene lost 3 bases, with 13 bases spanning the gap. Germline CDR1 reads MNHNS; CDR2 reads SASEGT. CDR3 loop: CATSLGGYEQYF. The CDR3 DNA reads TGTGCCACATCCTTAGGGGGCTACGAGCAGTACTTC.

This clone was picked up one time. Other DNA variants within this sample encode the same CDR3. The V gene is TRBV4-1, the J gene TRBJ2-3; 14 nucleotides line up with TRBD2. The CDR3 has 17 amino acids. Losses at the gene ends were 2 bases for V and 3 bases for J; bases not matched to a gene: 4. The V gene's germline CDR1 is MGHRA and CDR2 YSYEKL. The CDR3 DNA reads as TGCGCCAGCAGCCAAACTGGGACTAGCGGGAGAACAGATACGCAGTATTTT. It translates to CASSQTGTSGRTDTQYF.

The V call is TRBV6-1, the J call TRBJ1-1; TRBD1 matches 8 bases. Germline loops: CDR1 MNHNS, CDR2 SASEGT. The CDR3 consists of 15 residues. Germline trimming cut 2 bases from V and 6 bases from J; bases unmatched to any gene: 8. CDR3 residues: CASSEPYRGGAEAFF. DNA of the CDR3: TGTGCCAGCAGTGAACCCTACAGGGGGGGGGCTGAAGCTTTCTTT.

In DNA form, the CDR3 reads TGTGCCAGCTCACCCGGGACCCTCGGCTATGGCTACACCTTC. Protein: CASSPGTLGYGYTF. V is TRBV18 and J is TRBJ1-2; TRBD1 might be the D (5 bases). The CDR3 extends over 14 amino acids. Germline values: CDR1 KGHSH, CDR2 LQKENI. The V end lost 3 bases, the J end lost 4 bases, and 12 bases lay between the germline ends.

The V call is TRBV9, the J call TRBJ1-1; 12 bases are a match to TRBD1. Trimming at V came to 3 bases and at J to 4 bases, leaving 7 bases not matched to a gene. CDR3 length: 16 amino acids. Germline V gene sequence: CDR1 SGDLS, CDR2 YYNGEE. The CDR3 DNA is TGTGCCAGCAGCGCAACCGGGACAGGGGGCCTCACTGAAGCTTTCTTT. Amino acid sequence: CASSATGTGGLTEAFF.

The V gene is TRBV5-4, the J gene TRBJ2-2; D call uncertain. Germline V gene sequence: CDR1 SGHNT, CDR2 YYREEE (reference sequence). This CDR3 has 16 residues. The germline V and J ends were trimmed by 4 bases and 6 bases, with 19 bases remaining between them. The CDR3: CASSLRAITRAGELFF. The CDR3 DNA follows: TGTGCCAGCAGCCTTAGGGCAATTACACGCGCCGGGGAGCTGTTTTTT.

This clone has a single count. The chain links TRBV18 to TRBJ1-1, with D perhaps matching TRBD1 (5 bases). Germline V gives CDR1 KGHSH, CDR2 LQKENI. The CDR3 sequence is 15 residues long. V was cut by 8 bases and J by 3 bases, with 19 bases left in between. In DNA form, the CDR3 reads TGTGCCAGCACGACTACCCATACAGGAGACACTGAAGCTTTCTTT. Encoded protein: CASTTTHTGDTEAFF.

The chain couples TRBV19 to TRBJ2-1; 10 bases are a match to TRBD2. The germline CDR1 and CDR2 sequences are LNHDA and SQIVND (reference sequence). Trimming cost V 3 bases and J 9 bases; bases outside gene matches: 8. This CDR3 region has 15 residues. DNA of the CDR3: TGTGCCAGTAGTATTTCTCCTAGCGGGAGTGGTGAGCAGTTCTTC. Its translation is CASSISPSGSGEQFF.

The V call is TRBV9, the J call TRBJ2-1; D might be TRBD2 (5 bases). The germline V gene has CDR1 SGDLS and CDR2 YYNGEE. The germline V and J ends were trimmed by 2 bases and 0 bases, with 15 bases remaining between them. The CDR3 covers 17 residues. In nucleotides, the CDR3 is TGTGCCAGCAGCGTTCCGGGGTACAATAGCTCCTACAATGAGCAGTTCTTC. This encodes CASSVPGYNSSYNEQFF.

This sequence joins TRBV28 and TRBJ1-2; TRBD1 agrees at 7 bases. The V and J ends lost 7 bases and 4 bases, in that order; junction bases with no gene match: 15. The CDR3 sequence is 16 residues long. Germline V gives CDR1 MDHEN, CDR2 SYDVKM. The CDR3 DNA reads as TGTGCCAGCACCCAAATTTGGGACAGAAGACTCTATGGCTACACCTTC. Protein product: CASTQIWDRRLYGYTF.

The rearrangement uses TRBV27 and TRBJ2-3; 11 positions match TRBD2. CDR3 size: 17 residues. The germline V gene has CDR1 MNHEY and CDR2 SMNVEV (reference sequence). The V gene end was trimmed by 6 bases and the J gene end by 2 bases; junction bases not matched to a gene: 10. This chain's CDR3 is CASRPVGTSGSTDTQYF. The CDR3 DNA reads TGTGCCAGCAGGCCGGTAGGGACTAGCGGTTCCACAGATACGCAGTATTTT.

The genes are TRBV18 and TRBJ2-7; the match to TRBD1 covers 8 bases. Trimming at V came to 1 base and at J to 6 bases, leaving 17 bases not matched to a gene. CDR3 length: 18 amino acids. Germline V CDR1 and CDR2: KGHSH, LQKENI. CDR3 DNA sequence: TGTGCCAGCTCACCACGTGACCATCCGACAGGGGAATTGGGCGAGCAGTACTTC. Its translation is CASSPRDHPTGELGEQYF.

The chain recombines TRBV28 with TRBJ2-5; TRBD1 might be the D (6 bases). The CDR3 extends over 15 amino acids. V lost 3 bases and J lost 2, with 13 bases in between. Germline lookup yields CDR1 MDHEN and CDR2 SYDVKM. The CDR3 sequence is CASSFPGVGQETQYF. The CDR3 coding sequence is TGTGCCAGCAGTTTCCCAGGGGTTGGGCAAGAGACCCAGTACTTC.

V is TRBV28 and J is TRBJ2-2; 9 bases align to TRBD1. Germline V gene lookup returns CDR1 MDHEN and CDR2 SYDVKM. The CDR3 is made up of 15 amino acids. The junction had 4 bases not matched to a gene; V was cut back by 3 bases and J by 5 bases. CDR3 DNA: TGTGCCAGCAGTTTTGACAGGGGGTGGACCGGGGAGCTGTTTTTT. Its translation: CASSFDRGWTGELFF.

The chain links TRBV19 to TRBJ1-5; no reliable D call. The CDR3 length is 14 residues. Between the trimmed V and J ends, which lost 6 bases and 2 bases, there was a span of 11 bases. Germline lookup yields CDR1 LNHDA and CDR2 SQIVND (reference sequence). This CDR3 is CASREGGGNQPQHF. Here the CDR3 DNA reads TGTGCCAGTAGGGAGGGCGGCGGCAATCAGCCCCAGCATTTT.

This sequence joins TRBV19 and TRBJ2-3, with TRBD2 matching 8 bases. CDR3 size: 15 residues. The J segment lost 4 bases and the V segment lost 4 bases, leaving 7 bases of the junction unmatched. Germline V CDR1 and CDR2: LNHDA, SQIVND (reference sequence). The CDR3 nucleotides read TGTGCCAGTAGTACCGGAGCGGGAGCGTCAGATACGCAGTATTTT. Translation gives CASSTGAGASDTQYF.